Listed here is a single T cell receptor beta chain. Data came from immunoSEQ multiplex PCR; TCRdb stores just in-frame clones and leaves some out. The sample yields fewer than 95,000 clones, about 92% seen once. Collection of blood occurred at baseline, at cycle 4 day 1, and at cycle 7 day 1. This record belongs to a study of OX40 agonist ivuxolimab in advanced cancers. Germline CDR1 and CDR2: MNHNS and SASEGT. The ends lost 1 base at V and 2 bases at J; junction bases unmatched: 3. The CDR3 extends over 15 amino acids. The TCR comes from an adult with an advanced solid tumor such as melanoma, head and neck, liver or kidney cancer. The starting material was CD4+ or CD8+ T cells sorted from blood, obtained in a trial of the OX40 agonist ivuxolimab. V is TRBV6-1 and J is TRBJ1-2, with TRBD1 identical over 8 bases. The CDR3: CASSEDPGGNYGYTF. The CDR3 bases are TGTGCCAGCAGTGAAGATCCAGGGGGCAACTATGGCTACACCTTC.